The present T cell receptor beta chain was sequenced within a study of blood T cells in healthy people across ages (dated by TCRdb to between 2014 and 2016). As for the study more broadly: In model experiments, roughly one uniquely barcoded TCR beta cDNA molecule per two T cells was captured by template switching. Age-related changes in TCR beta repertoire diversity were measured in the study by deep sequencing normalized with unique cDNA molecular identifiers. Donors were grouped into four age groups: young (average 16 years), middle-aged (39), aged (about 59) and long-lived (approximately 82). To avoid experimental bias, donors of different ages were randomly spread across the sequencing lanes. Two additional independent replicas of 1 million unique cDNA reads from the same blood draw were analyzed for two donors (one aged 18 to 30 and one aged 80 or older).

From the germline V gene, CDR1 is SNHLY and CDR2 is FYNNEI. Inclusive of the bounding cysteine and phenylalanine, the CDR3 is 17 residues long. Only the CDR3 region is kept as DNA, spanning 51 bases read in frame from base 1. For this chain, trimming is 7 bases at the V end and 10 bases at the J end, and the number of junction bases without a gene match is 16. Libraries were constructed by 5' RACE. Sequenced using an Illumina HiSeq 2500. A second PCR of about 7 to 12 cycles was run with a J-beta primer mix and a sample-barcoded 5' primer. Each TCR beta cDNA molecule received a unique molecular identifier from a template-switch 5' adaptor carrying 12 random nucleotides. Each sample yielded at least 2.5 million CDR3-containing paired-end reads. The Mint cDNA synthesis kit, primed by a TRBC-specific oligonucleotide, was used to synthesize first-strand cDNA from all RNA. All cDNA was treated with uracil-DNA glycosylase and then went through a first 18-cycle PCR with the universal primers M1SS and BC2_uni_R. Per the authors' processing: For normalization, 1 million high-quality reads were randomly selected from each sample, with every read carrying a distinct molecular identifier. Reads sharing molecular identifiers were discarded rather than binned into consensus sequences. MiTCR, with a Q25 quality threshold and the strictest error-elimination algorithm, was used for CDR3 identification, clonotype clustering and error correction. Lower-bound total TCR beta diversity was estimated with a nonparametric unseen species model using Euler transformation. TCRdb's own reprocessing of the public reads used fastp at Q25 and MiXCR and kept productive beta chains. Each CDR3 protein appears once, grouped with its most common genes and DNA. These V and J calls originate from TCRdb's pipeline instead of the authors' own analysis. Recorded for this sample are 790,000 or so distinct CDR3 sequences; roughly three fifths of them occurred a single time. Clones ranked in the top ten supply around 25% of the sample.

What the research found in general, with its limitations: Observed TCR beta diversity per million T cells fell roughly linearly with age, and a significant reduction was already apparent by age around 40. Because the CMV infection status of the donors was unknown, age-related changes in expanded clonotypes may potentially have been confounded. There was a strong correlation between observed TCR beta diversity and the percentage of naive T cells measured by flow cytometry. Conclusive comparison of naive and antigen-experienced compartments was prevented by the profiling of bulk unsorted PBMCs. Compared with the aged group, the long-lived group had more naive CD4+ T cells, fewer expanded clones and increased TCR diversity, a pattern suggesting age selection. Estimates of total diversity from one million sequenced T cells were regarded as lower bounds and underestimates.

Points on this clonotype: This receptor's antigen is unknown. No base quality values were provided; no much bigger clone lies one nucleotide off.

The 35 to 40 donors, aged about 6 to 100 years, were systemically healthy Caucasian individuals from Russia. Each donor gave around 9.8 milliliters of peripheral blood, collected into EDTA-treated Vacutainer tubes. Ficoll-Paque density-gradient centrifugation was used to isolate PBMCs, with at least 6 million per sample. Trizol reagent was used to extract total RNA from PBMCs, with at least 6 micrograms per sample. For every donor, an aliquot of PBMCs went through flow cytometry to measure the percentages of naive CD45RAhigh/CD27high T cells. The sequence was obtained from a man aged 35 to 55 in good health. The chain is encoded by TRBV2 joined to TRBJ2-1; 13 of the junction bases match TRBD2. Sequencing was carried out using blood. DNA sequence: TGTGCCAGCATTAGACTAGCGGGGGGCCCCGAGACGGAAGAGCAGTTCTTC. It specifies CASIRLAGGPETEEQFF.